This T cell receptor beta chain was captured by sequencing in a study of blood T cell repertoires in COVID-19. Study context: PBMCs, B-cell-depleted T cells, or T cells provided the cDNA or gDNA that made up the material.

This CDR3 region has 15 residues. CDR1 and CDR2 (germline): SNHLY, FYNNEI. The V and J ends lost 6 bases and 6 bases, in that order; junction bases with no gene match: 4. Sequenced by immunoSEQ multiplex PCR; TCRdb stores in-frame clones only, minus some. Here the sample spans 250,000 or so clones, around 88% being singletons. This rearrangement joins TRBV2 to TRBJ2-1; TRBD2 aligns across 14 bases. Sequencing was performed on peripheral blood. The clonotype originates from a man younger than 45 with active or convalescent COVID-19. Here the CDR3 DNA reads TGTGCCAGCAGCCCCGGGACTAGCGGGGGCAATGAGCAGTTCTTC. This codes for CASSPGTSGGNEQFF.